The 25 T cell receptor beta chains presented below share a single source sample, sequenced in a study of blood T cell repertoires in COVID-19. The method was immunoSEQ multiplex PCR; TCRdb's version includes in-frame clones alone and lacks a portion of them. The sample lists some 150,000 clones, roughly 80% occurring once. Sequenced: peripheral blood. These receptors came from a woman older than 75 in a cohort sampled during active or convalescent COVID-19.

The rearrangement joins TRBV28 to TRBJ1-2, with D possibly being TRBD1 (5 bases). Germline V gene lookup returns CDR1 MDHEN and CDR2 SYDVKM. The V end lost 5 bases, the J end lost 8 bases, and 21 bases lay between the germline ends. The CDR3 totals 15 residues. CDR3 residues: CASSPSGPRDRGYTF. In nucleotides, the CDR3 is TGTGCCAGCAGTCCATCCGGACCCAGGGATCGAGGCTACACCTTC.

J is TRBJ1-1 and V is TRBV6-6; maybe TRBD1 (5 bases). The germline V gene has CDR1 MNHNY and CDR2 SVGAGI (reference sequence). Trimming removed 2 bases at V and 0 bases at J, with 13 bases between. The CDR3 loop spans 16 amino acids. The CDR3 DNA follows: TGTGCCAGCAGTTACCCCCGACAGATCATGAACACTGAAGCTTTCTTT. Amino acid sequence: CASSYPRQIMNTEAFF.

The rearrangement uses TRBV19 and TRBJ2-1, with D possibly TRBD1 on 5 matching bases. The CDR3 is made up of 15 amino acids. Trimming cost V 1 base and J 4 bases, with 11 bases left between them. Germline CDR1 LNHDA, CDR2 SQIVND (reference sequence). This CDR3 reads CASSIVVGRYNEQFF. In DNA form, the CDR3 reads TGTGCCAGTAGTATAGTGGTGGGGCGTTACAATGAGCAGTTCTTC.

The J gene is TRBJ1-1, the V gene TRBV28; D is unclear. This CDR3 comprises 10 residues. Germline values: CDR1 MDHEN, CDR2 SYDVKM. V lost 7 bases to trimming and J lost 5 bases, with 5 bases between them. The CDR3 DNA is TGTGCCAGCATCGAGACTGAAGCTTTCTTT. Residues: CASIETEAFF.

The CDR3 loop is CATSRAGGANEKLFF. Written as DNA, the CDR3 is TGTGCCACCAGCAGGGCCGGGGGGGCTAATGAAAAACTGTTTTTT. This rearrangement joins TRBV15 to TRBJ1-4; TRBD1 is a possible D gene (5 bases). Germline V gene sequence: CDR1 LNHNV, CDR2 YYDKDF (reference sequence). Trimming stripped 3 bases from V and 3 bases from J, with 11 bases between. The CDR3 contains 15 residues.

The chain uses TRBV5-8 and TRBJ1-2, with 8 nucleotides matching TRBD1. Germline assignment: CDR1 SGHTS and CDR2 YDEGEE. V dropped 0 bases and J dropped 0; count of bases not matched to a gene: 4. The CDR3 has 16 amino acids. The chain's CDR3 is CASSLEVDRANYGYTF. CDR3 in DNA: TGTGCCAGCAGCTTGGAAGTGGACAGGGCTAACTATGGCTACACCTTC. Looking up the rest from reference TRBV5-8 and TRBJ1-2 gives the full variable domain: EAGVTQSPTHLIKTRGQQATLRCSPISGHTSVYWYQQALGLGLQFLLWYDEGEERNRGNFPPRFSGRQFPNYSSELNVNALELEDSALYLCASSLEVDRANYGYTFGSGTRLTVV.

The chain joins TRBV6-1 to TRBJ1-2; TRBD1 matches at 8 bases. The CDR3 covers 14 residues. The ends lost 2 bases at V and 4 bases at J; junction bases unmatched: 3. The V gene's germline CDR1 is MNHNS and CDR2 SASEGT. CDR3 coding DNA: TGTGCCAGCAGTGAACCCGGGACAGGCTATGGCTACACCTTC. This sequence encodes CASSEPGTGYGYTF.

The V call is TRBV11-2, the J call TRBJ2-7; the D gene is possibly TRBD1 (6 bases). From germline, CDR1 is SGHAT and CDR2 FQNNGV. The CDR3 sequence is 12 residues long. V lost 5 bases to trimming and J lost 4 bases, with 9 bases between them. CDR3 amino acids: CASSPTGYEQYF. The CDR3 coding sequence is TGTGCCAGCAGCCCGACAGGTTACGAGCAGTACTTC.

The rearrangement uses TRBV5-1 and TRBJ2-1; 8 bases map to TRBD2. The CDR3 is 16 residues long. V was clipped by 1 base and J by 2 bases; unmatched bases: 5. Germline-derived CDR1 and CDR2 are SGHRS and YFSETQ. CDR3: CASSLIGGAAYNEQFF. The CDR3 DNA is TGCGCCAGCAGCTTGATCGGGGGGGCCGCCTACAATGAGCAGTTCTTC.

The CDR3 loop is CASSTSGTGVGDTQYF. The CDR3 nucleotides read TGCGCCAGCAGCACCTCCGGGACAGGGGTTGGAGATACGCAGTATTTT. V usage is TRBV5-1 and J usage is TRBJ2-3; 10 bases align to TRBD1. With V trimmed by 4 bases and J by 5 bases, 10 bases remained unmatched. The length of the CDR3 is 16 residues. Germline V gene data show CDR1 as SGHRS and CDR2 as YFSETQ.

This chain uses TRBV20-1 with TRBJ2-1; 7 bases match TRBD2. This CDR3 has 14 residues. CDR1 is DFQATT, CDR2 SNEGSKA, per germline (reference sequence). After removal of 3 bases from V and 4 bases from J, the junction contained 6 bases not matched to a gene. CDR3 region: CSASMRGSYNEQFF. CDR3 nucleotides: TGCAGTGCTAGTATGCGGGGGTCATACAATGAGCAGTTCTTC.

This chain connects TRBV6-1 to TRBJ2-2, with 10 nucleotides matching TRBD2. The CDR3 runs to 17 residues. Germline CDR1 MNHNS, CDR2 SASEGT. The J segment lost 4 bases and the V segment lost 4 bases, leaving 9 bases of the junction unmatched. This CDR3 is CASSGLAGARGTGELFF. CDR3 bases: TGTGCCAGCAGTGGGCTAGCGGGGGCCCGAGGCACCGGGGAGCTGTTTTTT.

The rearrangement uses TRBV7-2 and TRBJ1-6; tentatively, D is TRBD1 (5 bases). CDR3 length: 14 residues. Per the germline V gene, CDR1 is SGHTA and CDR2 is FQGNSA. The V end was cut by 7 bases, the J end by 7 bases, with 14 bases between. CDR3 protein: CASNPGGGNSPLHF. CDR3 DNA: TGTGCCAGCAACCCCGGGGGGGGGAATTCACCCCTCCACTTT.

The chain carries TRBV27 and TRBJ1-1; 7 positions agree with TRBD1. This CDR3 has 14 amino acids. The ends lost 6 bases at V and 6 bases at J; junction bases unmatched: 10. Germline V gene data show CDR1 as MNHEY and CDR2 as SMNVEV (reference sequence). In DNA form, the CDR3 reads TGTGCCAGCAGAGGGGGACAGACCGGTCCTGAAGCTTTCTTT. Its protein product is CASRGGQTGPEAFF.

The J gene is TRBJ1-5, the V gene TRBV5-5, with 10 bases fitting TRBD1. From germline, CDR1 is SGHKS and CDR2 YYEKEE (reference sequence). The CDR3 has 16 residues. Trimming took 4 bases from V and 1 from J; bases not matched to a gene: 5. The CDR3 here is CASSQTGQGSNQPQHF. In DNA, the CDR3 is TGTGCCAGCAGCCAGACGGGACAGGGGAGCAATCAGCCCCAGCATTTT.

The chain links TRBV9 to TRBJ2-3; no clear D gene. The V end was cut by 1 base, the J end by 1 base, with 10 bases between. CDR1 is SGDLS and CDR2 is YYNGEE in the germline V gene. The CDR3 sequence is 15 residues long. In nucleotides, the CDR3 is TGTGCCAGCAGCGTACTTCAGGCCGGCACAGATACGCAGTATTTT. Amino acid sequence: CASSVLQAGTDTQYF.

V and J are TRBV18 and TRBJ2-3; 7 bases align to TRBD2. This CDR3 comprises 15 residues. Unmatched junction bases numbered 6, after V lost 0 bases and J lost 6 bases. Germline CDR1 is KGHSH and CDR2 is LQKENI. CDR3 nucleotide sequence: TGTGCCAGCTCACCACCGATGCGGGGGAGGGATACGCAGTATTTT. Translating gives CASSPPMRGRDTQYF.

The chain links TRBV28 to TRBJ1-6; D not certain. The CDR3 totals 12 residues. Trimming took 5 bases from V and 8 from J, leaving 7 bases between them. Per germline, CDR1 MDHEN and CDR2 SYDVKM. The CDR3 reads CASSNSYSPLHF. The CDR3, as DNA: TGTGCCAGCAGTAACAGTTATTCACCCCTCCACTTT.

This chain uses TRBV10-3 with TRBJ1-4, with TRBD1 matching over 7 bases. The CDR3 is 14 amino acids. The germline V gene has CDR1 ENHRY and CDR2 SYGVKD. V was clipped by 5 bases and J by 0 bases; unmatched bases: 0. CDR3 in DNA: TGTGCCATCAGTACAGGGGCAACTAATGAAAAACTGTTTTTT. This encodes CAISTGATNEKLFF.

J is TRBJ1-3 and V is TRBV6-6; 8 bases map to TRBD1. The CDR3 has 13 amino acids. CDR1 and CDR2 (germline): MNHNY, SVGAGI (reference sequence). The V and J ends lost 6 bases and 4 bases, in that order; junction bases with no gene match: 2. CDR3 sequence reads: CASRTGGGNTIYF. CDR3 coding DNA: TGTGCCAGCAGAACAGGGGGAGGAAACACCATATATTTT.

The rearrangement links TRBV7-9 to TRBJ2-3, with D uncertain. The germline CDR1 and CDR2 sequences are SEHNR and FQNEAQ (reference sequence). This CDR3 is 12 amino acids long. The V and J ends lost 5 bases and 0 bases respectively, with 3 bases between them. The CDR3: CASSVSTDTQYF. For the CDR3, the DNA is TGTGCCAGCAGCGTAAGCACAGATACGCAGTATTTT.

The chain employs TRBV28 and TRBJ2-3; D may be TRBD1 (6 bases). Germline V gene lookup returns CDR1 MDHEN and CDR2 SYDVKM. The CDR3 extends over 16 amino acids. With 4 bases removed from V and 8 bases from J, the gap between germline ends came to 22 bases. The CDR3 spells CASSSSGTKAFGTQYF. DNA for the CDR3: TGTGCCAGCAGTTCCTCAGGGACAAAGGCCTTCGGTACGCAGTATTTT.

This clone was counted at least ten times. The chain has TRBV11-3 and TRBJ1-4; a possible D gene is TRBD1 (5 bases). V was shortened by 6 bases and J by 6 bases, with 17 bases between the two germline ends. The CDR3 length is 15 residues. CDR1 and CDR2 (germline): SGHNT, YENEEA. CDR3 sequence: CASSTRAPRYEKLFF. The CDR3 DNA reads TGTGCCAGCAGTACCAGGGCTCCGCGGTATGAAAAACTGTTTTTT. The full variable domain, its missing parts supplied by reference TRBV11-3 and TRBJ1-4, is EAGVVQSPRYKIIEKKQPVAFWCNPISGHNTLYWYLQNLGQGPELLIRYENEEAVDDSQLPKDRFSAERLKGVDSTLKIQPAELGDSAVYLCASSTRAPRYEKLFFGSGTQLSVL.

The chain has TRBV6-2 or TRBV6-3 and TRBJ2-7, with TRBD2 as a possible D gene (6 bases). CDR3 length: 15 amino acids. V was pared by 2 bases and J by 0 bases, with 11 bases between. The germline V gene has CDR1 MNHEY and CDR2 SVGEGT. As DNA, the CDR3 is TGTGCCAGCAGTTACGGAGGGGCCACCTCCTACGAGCAGTACGTC. As protein: CASSYGGATSYEQYV.

This clone turned up a few times. The V and J genes are TRBV3-1 (or the pseudogene TRBV3-2) and TRBJ2-3, with TRBD2 as a possible D gene (5 bases). Germline loops: CDR1 LGHDT, CDR2 YNNKEL (reference sequence). The CDR3 covers 16 residues. Trimming cost V 0 bases and J 4 bases, with 14 bases left between them. The CDR3 is CASSQDPSHTSDTQYF. CDR3 bases: TGTGCCAGCAGCCAAGACCCTAGCCACACATCAGATACGCAGTATTTT.